This T cell receptor beta chain was found in a study of response to subunit inactivated influenza vaccine. Study-level points and caveats: Researchers suggested that each seasonal influenza vaccination recruits few new T cells.

One entry per CDR3 protein results from TCRdb running MiXCR on the RT-PCR reads. Of 610,000 or so distinct CDR3 sequences listed, roughly 15% were seen once; the top ten hold 11%. This clonotype was counted only a few times. What it recognizes is unknown. The germline V gene has CDR1 SGHTA and CDR2 FQGNSA. Trimming left V 5 bases short and J 4 bases short, with 13 bases between. The CDR3 is 14 residues long. Sequences were derived from PBMCs from blood, sampled roughly 12 days after vaccination. This chain links TRBV7-2 with TRBJ2-3, with TRBD1 as a possible D gene (5 bases). This TCR derives from a man in his fifties or sixties who received an inactivated influenza vaccine. The DNA of the CDR3 is TGTGCCAGCAGCGTTTGGGAACAGGCAGATACGCAGTATTTT. Translated, it gives CASSVWEQADTQYF.